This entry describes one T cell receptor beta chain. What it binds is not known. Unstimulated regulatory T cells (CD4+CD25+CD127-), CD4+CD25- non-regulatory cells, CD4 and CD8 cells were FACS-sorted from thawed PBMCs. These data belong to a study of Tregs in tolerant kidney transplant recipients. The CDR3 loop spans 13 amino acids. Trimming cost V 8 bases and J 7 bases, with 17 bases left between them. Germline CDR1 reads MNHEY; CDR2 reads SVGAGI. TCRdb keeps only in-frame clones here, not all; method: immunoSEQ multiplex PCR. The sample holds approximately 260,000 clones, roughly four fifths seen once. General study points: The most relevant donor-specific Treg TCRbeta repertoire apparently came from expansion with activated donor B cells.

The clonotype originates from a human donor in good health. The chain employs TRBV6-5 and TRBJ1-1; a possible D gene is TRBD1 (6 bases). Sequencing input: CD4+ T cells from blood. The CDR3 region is CASLPLGGGEAFF. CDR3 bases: TGTGCCAGCCTCCCCTTGGGGGGCGGTGAAGCTTTCTTT.